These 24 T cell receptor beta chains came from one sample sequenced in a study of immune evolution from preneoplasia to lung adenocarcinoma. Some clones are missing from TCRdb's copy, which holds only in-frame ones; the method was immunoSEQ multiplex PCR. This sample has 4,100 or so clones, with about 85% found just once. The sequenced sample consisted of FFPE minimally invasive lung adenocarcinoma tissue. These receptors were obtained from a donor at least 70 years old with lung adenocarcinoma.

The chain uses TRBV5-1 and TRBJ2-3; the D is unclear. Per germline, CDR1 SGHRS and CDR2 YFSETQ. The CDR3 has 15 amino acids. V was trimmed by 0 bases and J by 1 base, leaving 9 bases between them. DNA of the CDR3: TGCGCCAGCAGCTTGGACGTAGGCGGCACAGATACGCAGTATTTT. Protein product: CASSLDVGGTDTQYF. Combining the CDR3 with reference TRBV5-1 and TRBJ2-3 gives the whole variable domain KAGVTQTPRYLIKTRGQQVTLSCSPISGHRSVSWYQQTPGQGLQFLFEYFSETQRNKGNFPGRFSGRQFSNSRSEMNVSTLELGDSALYLCASSLDVGGTDTQYFGPGTRLTVL.

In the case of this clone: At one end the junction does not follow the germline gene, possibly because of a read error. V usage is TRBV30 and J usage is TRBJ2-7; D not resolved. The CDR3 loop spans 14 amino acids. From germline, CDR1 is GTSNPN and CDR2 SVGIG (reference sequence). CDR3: CAWGRTGVSHEQYF. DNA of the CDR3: TGTGCCTGGGGAAGGACCGGCGTCTCCCACGAGCAGTACTTC.

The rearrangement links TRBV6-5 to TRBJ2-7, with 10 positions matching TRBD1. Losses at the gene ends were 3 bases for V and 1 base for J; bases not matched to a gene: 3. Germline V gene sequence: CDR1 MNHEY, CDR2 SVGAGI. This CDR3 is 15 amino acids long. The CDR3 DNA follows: TGTGCCAGCAGTTATCGGACAGGGGGGTCCTACGAGCAGTACTTC. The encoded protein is CASSYRTGGSYEQYF.

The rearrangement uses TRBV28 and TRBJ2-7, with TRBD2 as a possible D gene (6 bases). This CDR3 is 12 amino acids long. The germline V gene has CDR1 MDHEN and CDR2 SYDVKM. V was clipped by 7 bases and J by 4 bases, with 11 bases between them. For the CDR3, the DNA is TGTGCCAGCAACACGCGGGGATACGAGCAGTACTTC. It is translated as CASNTRGYEQYF.

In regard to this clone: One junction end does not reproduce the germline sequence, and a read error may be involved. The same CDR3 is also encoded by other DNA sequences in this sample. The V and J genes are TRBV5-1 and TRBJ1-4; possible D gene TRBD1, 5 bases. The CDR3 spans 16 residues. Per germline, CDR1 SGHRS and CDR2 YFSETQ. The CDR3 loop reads CASSWTRAGGNEKLFF. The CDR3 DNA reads TGCGCCAGCAGCTGGACTAGGGCCGGGGGAAACGAAAAACTATTTTTT.

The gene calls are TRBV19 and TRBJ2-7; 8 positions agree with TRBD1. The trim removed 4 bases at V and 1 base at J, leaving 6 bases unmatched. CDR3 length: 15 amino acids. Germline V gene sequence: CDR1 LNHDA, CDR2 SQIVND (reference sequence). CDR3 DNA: TGTGCCAGTAGTACTCCCGGGACAGGTTCCTACGAGCAGTACTTC. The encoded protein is CASSTPGTGSYEQYF.

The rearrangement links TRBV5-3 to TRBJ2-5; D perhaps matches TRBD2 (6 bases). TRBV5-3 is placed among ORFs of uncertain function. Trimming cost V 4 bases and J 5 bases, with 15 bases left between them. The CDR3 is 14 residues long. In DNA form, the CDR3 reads TGTGCCAGAAGCCCGTGGGACTCCCGGGAGACCCAGTACTTC. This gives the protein CARSPWDSRETQYF.

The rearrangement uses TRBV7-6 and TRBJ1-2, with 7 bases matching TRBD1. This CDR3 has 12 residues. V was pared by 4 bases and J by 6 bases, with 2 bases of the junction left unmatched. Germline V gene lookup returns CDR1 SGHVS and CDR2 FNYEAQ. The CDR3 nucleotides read TGTGCCAGCAGCTCCACAGGGGATGGCTACACCTTC. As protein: CASSSTGDGYTF. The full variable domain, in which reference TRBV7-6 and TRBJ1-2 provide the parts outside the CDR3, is GAGVSQSPRYKVTKRGQDVALRCDPISGHVSLYWYRQALGQGPEFLTYFNYEAQQDKSGLPNDRFSAERPEGSISTLTIQRTEQRDSAMYRCASSSTGDGYTFGSGTRLTVV.

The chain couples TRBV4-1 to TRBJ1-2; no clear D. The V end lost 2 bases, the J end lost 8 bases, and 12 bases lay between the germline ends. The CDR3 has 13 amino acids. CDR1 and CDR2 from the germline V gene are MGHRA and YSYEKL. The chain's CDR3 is CASSQRAADGYTF. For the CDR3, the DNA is TGCGCCAGCAGCCAAAGAGCAGCGGACGGCTACACCTTC.

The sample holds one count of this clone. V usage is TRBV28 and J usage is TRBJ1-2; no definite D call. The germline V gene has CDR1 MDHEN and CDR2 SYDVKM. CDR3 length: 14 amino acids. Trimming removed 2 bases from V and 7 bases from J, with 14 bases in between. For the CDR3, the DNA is TGTGCCAGCAGTTTACTCCCAACGGCAGTTGGCTACACCTTC. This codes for CASSLLPTAVGYTF.

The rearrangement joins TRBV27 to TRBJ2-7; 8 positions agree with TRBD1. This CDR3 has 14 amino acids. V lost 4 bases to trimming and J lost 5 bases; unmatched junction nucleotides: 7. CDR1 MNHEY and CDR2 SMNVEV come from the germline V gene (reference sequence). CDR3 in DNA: TGTGCCAGCAGTTACCTGTTGGACAGGGACGAGCAGTACTTC. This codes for CASSYLLDRDEQYF.

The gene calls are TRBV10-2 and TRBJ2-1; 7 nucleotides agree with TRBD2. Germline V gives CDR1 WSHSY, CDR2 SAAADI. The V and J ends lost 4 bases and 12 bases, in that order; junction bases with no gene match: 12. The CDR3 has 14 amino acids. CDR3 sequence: CASSGAGTNDRQFF. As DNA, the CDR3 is TGCGCCAGCAGTGGCGCCGGGACTAACGACCGGCAGTTCTTC.

CDR3 sequence: CASSQDRDGAETQYF. In DNA form, the CDR3 reads TGCGCCAGCAGCCAAGATCGAGATGGGGCGGAGACCCAGTACTTC. The V gene is TRBV4-1, the J gene TRBJ2-5, with a weak D call TRBD1 (5 bases). CDR1 and CDR2 (germline): MGHRA, YSYEKL. Trimming removed 0 bases from V and 5 bases from J, with 13 bases in between. The length of the CDR3 is 15 residues.

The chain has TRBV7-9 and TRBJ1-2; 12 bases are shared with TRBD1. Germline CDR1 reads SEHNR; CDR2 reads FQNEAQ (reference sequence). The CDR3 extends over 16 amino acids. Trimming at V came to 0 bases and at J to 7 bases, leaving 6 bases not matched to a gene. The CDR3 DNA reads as TGTGCCAGCAGCTTAGCGCTTCGGGGACAGGGGGCTGGCTACACCTTC. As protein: CASSLALRGQGAGYTF.

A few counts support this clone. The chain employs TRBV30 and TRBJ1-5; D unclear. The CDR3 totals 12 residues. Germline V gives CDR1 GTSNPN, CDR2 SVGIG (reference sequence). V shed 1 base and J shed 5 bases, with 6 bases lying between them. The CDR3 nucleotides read TGTGCCTGGAGTGGGCAGGATCAGCCCCAGCATTTT. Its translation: CAWSGQDQPQHF.

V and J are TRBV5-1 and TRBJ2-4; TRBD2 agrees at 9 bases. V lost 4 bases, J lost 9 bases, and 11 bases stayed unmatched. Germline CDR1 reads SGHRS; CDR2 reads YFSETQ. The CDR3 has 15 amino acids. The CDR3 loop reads CASSKTSGGMSIQYF. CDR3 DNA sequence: TGCGCCAGCAGCAAGACTAGCGGAGGCATGAGCATTCAGTACTTC.

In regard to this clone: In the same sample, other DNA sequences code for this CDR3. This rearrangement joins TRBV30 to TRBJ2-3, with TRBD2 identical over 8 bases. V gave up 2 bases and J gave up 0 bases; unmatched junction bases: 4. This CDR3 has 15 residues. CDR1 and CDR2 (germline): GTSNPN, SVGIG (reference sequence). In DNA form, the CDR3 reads TGTGCCTGGAGTAGAGCGGGAGAGAGCACAGATACGCAGTATTTT. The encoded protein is CAWSRAGESTDTQYF.

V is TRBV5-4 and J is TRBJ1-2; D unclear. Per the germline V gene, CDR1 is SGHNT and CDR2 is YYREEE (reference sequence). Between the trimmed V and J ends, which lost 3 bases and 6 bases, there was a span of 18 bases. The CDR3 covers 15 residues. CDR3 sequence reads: CASSSIVGRSNGYTF. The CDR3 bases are TGTGCCAGCAGCTCTATTGTGGGGAGGTCAAATGGCTACACCTTC.

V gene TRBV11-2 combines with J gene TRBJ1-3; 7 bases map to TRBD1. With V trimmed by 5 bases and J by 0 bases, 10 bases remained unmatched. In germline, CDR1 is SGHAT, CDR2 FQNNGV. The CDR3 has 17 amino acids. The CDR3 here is CASSIRSGTDSGNTIYF. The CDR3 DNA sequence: TGTGCCAGCAGCATCAGAAGCGGGACAGACTCTGGAAACACCATATATTTT.

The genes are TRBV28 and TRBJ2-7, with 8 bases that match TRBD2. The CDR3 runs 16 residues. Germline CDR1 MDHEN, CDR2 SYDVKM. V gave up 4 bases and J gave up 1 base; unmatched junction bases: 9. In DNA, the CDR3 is TGTGCCAGCAGTTCGGCTACACTAGCGGAGTCCTACGAGCAGTACTTC. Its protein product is CASSSATLAESYEQYF.

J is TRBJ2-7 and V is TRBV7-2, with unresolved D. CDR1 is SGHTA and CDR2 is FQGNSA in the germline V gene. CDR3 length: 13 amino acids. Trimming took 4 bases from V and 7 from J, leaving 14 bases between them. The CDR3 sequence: CASSSRLEGEQYF. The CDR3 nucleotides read TGTGCCAGCAGCTCGCGCTTGGAAGGGGAGCAGTACTTC.

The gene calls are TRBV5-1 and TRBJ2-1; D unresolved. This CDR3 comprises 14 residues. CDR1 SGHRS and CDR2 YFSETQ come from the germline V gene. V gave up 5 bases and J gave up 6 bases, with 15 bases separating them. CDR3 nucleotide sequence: TGCGCCAGCAGGCTTGGGCTACCATCCAATGAGCAGTTCTTC. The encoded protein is CASRLGLPSNEQFF. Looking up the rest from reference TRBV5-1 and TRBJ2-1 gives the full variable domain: KAGVTQTPRYLIKTRGQQVTLSCSPISGHRSVSWYQQTPGQGLQFLFEYFSETQRNKGNFPGRFSGRQFSNSRSEMNVSTLELGDSALYLCASRLGLPSNEQFFGPGTRLTVL.

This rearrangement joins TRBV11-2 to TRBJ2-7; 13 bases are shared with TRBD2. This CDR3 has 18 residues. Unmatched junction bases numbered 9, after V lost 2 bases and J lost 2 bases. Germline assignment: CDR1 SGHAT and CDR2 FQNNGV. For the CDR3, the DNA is TGTGCCAGCAGCTTACGGACTAGCGGGAGCCTTCTCCCCTACGAGCAGTACTTC. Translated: CASSLRTSGSLLPYEQYF. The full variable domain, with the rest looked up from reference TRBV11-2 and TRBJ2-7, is EAGVAQSPRYKIIEKRQSVAFWCNPISGHATLYWYQQILGQGPKLLIQFQNNGVVDDSQLPKDRFSAERLKGVDSTLKIQPAKLEDSAVYLCASSLRTSGSLLPYEQYFGPGTRLTVT.

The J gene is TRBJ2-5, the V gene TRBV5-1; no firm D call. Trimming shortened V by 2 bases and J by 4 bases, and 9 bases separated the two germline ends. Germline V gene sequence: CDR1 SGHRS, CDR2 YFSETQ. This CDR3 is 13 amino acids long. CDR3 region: CASSFINRETQYF. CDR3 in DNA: TGCGCCAGCAGCTTTATAAATCGAGAGACCCAGTACTTC.